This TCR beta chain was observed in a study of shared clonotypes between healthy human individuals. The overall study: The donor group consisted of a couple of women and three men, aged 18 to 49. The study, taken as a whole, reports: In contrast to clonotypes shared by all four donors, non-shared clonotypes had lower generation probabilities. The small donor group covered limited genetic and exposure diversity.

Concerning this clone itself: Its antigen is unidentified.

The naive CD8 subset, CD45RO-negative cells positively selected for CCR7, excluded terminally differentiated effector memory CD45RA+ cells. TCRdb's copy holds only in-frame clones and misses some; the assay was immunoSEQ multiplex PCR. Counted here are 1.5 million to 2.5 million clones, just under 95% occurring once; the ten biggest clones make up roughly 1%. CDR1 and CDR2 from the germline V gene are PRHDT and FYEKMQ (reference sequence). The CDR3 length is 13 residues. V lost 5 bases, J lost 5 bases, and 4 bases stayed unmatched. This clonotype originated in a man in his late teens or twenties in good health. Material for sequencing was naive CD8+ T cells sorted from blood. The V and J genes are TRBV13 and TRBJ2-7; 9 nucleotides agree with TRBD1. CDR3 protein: CASSPGQGHEQYF. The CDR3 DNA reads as TGTGCCAGCAGCCCGGGACAGGGCCACGAGCAGTACTTC.